Following are 12 T cell receptor beta chains from one sample sequenced in a study of OX40 agonist ivuxolimab in advanced cancers. Sequencing used immunoSEQ multiplex PCR; TCRdb keeps in-frame clones, though not all of them. The sample includes tens of thousands of clones, about 80% seen only once; the top ten take about 20%. Specimen: CD4+ or CD8+ T cells sorted from blood, collected in a trial of the OX40 agonist ivuxolimab. The source of these receptors is an adult with an advanced solid tumor such as melanoma, head and neck, liver or kidney cancer.

The V gene is TRBV6-1, the J gene TRBJ1-5; no reliable D call. This CDR3 comprises 13 residues. V was pared by 1 base and J by 3 bases, with 4 bases between. Germline assignment: CDR1 MNHNS and CDR2 SASEGT. Here the CDR3 reads CASSEVPNQPQHF. The CDR3 nucleotides read TGTGCCAGCAGTGAAGTCCCCAATCAGCCCCAGCATTTT.

This clone was observed a single time. The rearrangement joins TRBV5-4 to TRBJ2-5; 8 nucleotides match TRBD1. V was pared by 0 bases and J by 5 bases, with 12 bases of the junction left unmatched. Per germline, CDR1 SGHNT and CDR2 YYREEE (reference sequence). This CDR3 has 17 residues. The CDR3: CASSLVGQGRRWETQYF. The CDR3 bases are TGTGCCAGCAGCTTGGTAGGACAGGGTCGCCGGTGGGAGACCCAGTACTTC.

This clone was observed once. In DNA, the CDR3 is TGTGCCATCAGTGGAACTAGCGGGGGGGCTGTGTACGAGCAGTACTTC. Its translation: CAISGTSGGAVYEQYF. The chain recombines TRBV10-3 with TRBJ2-7; 13 bases are shared with TRBD2. With 4 bases clipped from V and 4 bases from J, the junction kept 7 bases outside the gene matches. The V gene's germline CDR1 is ENHRY and CDR2 SYGVKD. The CDR3 has 16 amino acids.

This chain uses TRBV25-1 with TRBJ1-2; D might be TRBD1 (5 bases). The germline CDR1 and CDR2 sequences are MGHDK and SYGVNS. Deletions cut 5 bases from V and 6 bases from J, with 10 bases between. The CDR3 is 12 amino acids. CDR3 residues: CASSTGGDGYTF. As DNA, the CDR3 is TGTGCCAGCAGTACGGGAGGGGATGGCTACACCTTC.

This rearrangement joins TRBV11-2 to TRBJ2-5; tentative D call: TRBD2 (6 bases). CDR3 size: 16 residues. From germline, CDR1 is SGHAT and CDR2 FQNNGV. Trimming shortened V by 3 bases and J by 2 bases, and 16 bases separated the two germline ends. CDR3 coding DNA: TGTGCCAGCAGCTTCGGGACTGGACTATATCAAGAGACCCAGTACTTC. This gives the protein CASSFGTGLYQETQYF.

This chain connects TRBV19 to TRBJ2-7, with D tentatively TRBD1 (6 bases). Looked up from germline, CDR1 is LNHDA and CDR2 is SQIVND (reference sequence). This CDR3 has 13 residues. Between the trimmed V and J ends, which lost 5 bases and 7 bases, there was a span of 15 bases. The CDR3: CASSPTGLIEQYF. The CDR3 DNA follows: TGTGCCAGTAGTCCCACAGGGCTCATTGAGCAGTACTTC.

The chain employs TRBV28 and TRBJ1-1; no definite D call. Germline CDR1 is MDHEN and CDR2 is SYDVKM. Trimming shortened V by 1 base and J by 1 base, and 16 bases separated the two germline ends. The CDR3 has 17 residues. DNA for the CDR3: TGTGCCAGCAGTTTATCGACTTCTAGAAGGGAGAACACTGAAGCTTTCTTT. Protein: CASSLSTSRRENTEAFF.

The V gene is TRBV9, the J gene TRBJ1-5; D not certain. CDR1 is SGDLS and CDR2 is YYNGEE in the germline V gene. The CDR3 contains 14 residues. V lost 0 bases to trimming and J lost 3 bases, with 7 bases between them. The CDR3 protein is CASSVAGSNQPQHF. The CDR3 DNA reads as TGTGCCAGCAGCGTAGCCGGGTCCAATCAGCCCCAGCATTTT.

This clone was picked up one time. V usage is TRBV27 and J usage is TRBJ2-3; 7 bases are a match to TRBD2. Germline CDR1 MNHEY, CDR2 SMNVEV (reference sequence). The V segment lost 6 bases and the J segment 2 bases; nucleotides outside the gene matches: 11. The CDR3 contains 16 residues. The CDR3 DNA sequence: TGTGCCAGCAGGGAAGTCGGGGGGTGGGTCACAGATACGCAGTATTTT. Translated, it gives CASREVGGWVTDTQYF.

V gene TRBV6-1 combines with J gene TRBJ1-5; no firm D call. V shed 2 bases and J shed 6 bases, with 5 bases lying between them. Per germline, CDR1 MNHNS and CDR2 SASEGT. This CDR3 comprises 12 residues. The CDR3 loop reads CASSELIQPQHF. Written as DNA, the CDR3 is TGTGCCAGCAGTGAACTAATTCAGCCCCAGCATTTT.

The rearrangement uses TRBV28 and TRBJ2-2; 14 bases fit TRBD2. Germline-derived CDR1 and CDR2 are MDHEN and SYDVKM. The V gene end was trimmed by 6 bases and the J gene end by 0 bases; junction bases not matched to a gene: 3. The CDR3 is made up of 17 amino acids. The CDR3, as DNA: TGTGCCAGCAGACCGGGACTAGCGGGAGCGAACACCGGGGAGCTGTTTTTT. This codes for CASRPGLAGANTGELFF.

The rearrangement links TRBV28 to TRBJ1-5; the D is unclear. Germline V gene sequence: CDR1 MDHEN, CDR2 SYDVKM. V shed 5 bases and J shed 3 bases, with 17 bases lying between them. The CDR3 length is 16 residues. CDR3 residues: CASSHRTGRFNQPQHF. The CDR3 bases are TGTGCCAGCAGTCACCGCACCGGGCGGTTCAATCAGCCCCAGCATTTT.